This TCR beta chain was sequenced during a study of CD8 T cells in ankylosing spondylitis. Study-wide points: Those disease-linked clones were CD8+; they were also relatively rare in peripheral blood.

Germline values: CDR1 DFQATT, CDR2 SNEGSKA (reference sequence). V lost 8 bases and J 0 bases, leaving 10 bases between the germline ends. CDR3 size: 12 residues. In regard to this clonotype: What it recognizes is unknown.

Using its own MiXCR run on the 5' RACE reads, TCRdb lists one record per CDR3 protein. The data contain hundreds of thousands of distinct CDR3 sequences, less than 25% of them seen just once; the ten biggest clones take up roughly 4%. The chain carries TRBV20-1 and TRBJ2-5; no clear D gene. The sequencing input was blood, either unsorted or a sorted T cell fraction (not recorded which). This receptor was obtained from a female donor with ankylosing spondylitis or in good health (not recorded which). CDR3 residues: CSIRAYQETQYF. The DNA of the CDR3 is TGCAGTATAAGGGCGTACCAAGAGACCCAGTACTTC.